The sequence of this T cell receptor (beta chain) was determined in a study of T cells in Graves' hyperthyroidism and ophthalmopathy. Study in general: Any treatment followed the collection of peripheral blood at initial diagnosis.

The study's findings and limits: Blood shared most expanded thyroid clonotypes above 0.001.

In its sample, this clonotype was seen a few times. What it binds is not known. Germline-derived CDR1 and CDR2 are SGHNT and YYREEE (reference sequence). V lost 0 bases and J lost 13; bases outside the gene matches: 17. CDR3 size: 17 residues. It was RNA transcripts that yielded the amplified TCR beta CDR3 regions. The primer set for the first-round RT-PCR of the TCR CDR3 was HTBI. From the multiplex PCR reads, TCRdb called clonotypes with MiXCR, one entry per CDR3 protein. The sample has approximately 410,000 distinct CDR3 sequences; over 12% are singletons. What was sequenced was blood. This TCR was recovered from a man aged 18 to 29 with Graves' ophthalmopathy. The rearrangement uses TRBV5-4 and TRBJ2-1; 9 nucleotides agree with TRBD1. The CDR3 reads CASSLARDRVSAMSQFF. The CDR3 nucleotides read TGTGCCAGCAGCTTGGCCAGGGACAGGGTATCCGCTATGTCCCAGTTCTTC.